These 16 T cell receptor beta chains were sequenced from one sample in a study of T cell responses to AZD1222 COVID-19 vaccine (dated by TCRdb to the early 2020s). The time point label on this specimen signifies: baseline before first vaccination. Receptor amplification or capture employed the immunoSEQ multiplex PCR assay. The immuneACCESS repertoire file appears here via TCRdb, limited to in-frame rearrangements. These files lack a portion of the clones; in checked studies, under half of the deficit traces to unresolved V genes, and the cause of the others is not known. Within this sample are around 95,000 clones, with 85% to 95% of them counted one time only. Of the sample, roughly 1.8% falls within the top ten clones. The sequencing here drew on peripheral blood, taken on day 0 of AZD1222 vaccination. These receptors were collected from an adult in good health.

The CDR3 coding sequence is TGTGCCAGCAGCTTAGGTCGGGCCAGCATGAACACTGAAGCTTTCTTT. It translates to CASSLGRASMNTEAFF. J is TRBJ1-1 and V is TRBV7-8; D ambiguous. The CDR3 runs 16 residues. V was shortened by 1 base and J by 0 bases, with 12 bases between the two germline ends. Germline CDR1 SGHVS, CDR2 FQNEAQ.

CDR3 sequence reads: CASSIQFEGEQYF. In nucleotides, the CDR3 is TGTGCCAGTAGTATACAATTTGAGGGCGAGCAGTACTTC. The chain recombines TRBV19 with TRBJ2-7, with a weak D call TRBD2 (5 bases). The CDR3 consists of 13 residues. Trimming shortened V by 2 bases and J by 6 bases, and 11 bases separated the two germline ends. Looked up from germline, CDR1 is LNHDA and CDR2 is SQIVND (reference sequence).

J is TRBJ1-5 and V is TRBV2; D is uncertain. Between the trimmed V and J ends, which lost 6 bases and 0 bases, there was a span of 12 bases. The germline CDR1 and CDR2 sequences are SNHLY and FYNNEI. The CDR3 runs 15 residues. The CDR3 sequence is CASSVEANSNQPQHF. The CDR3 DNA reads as TGTGCCAGCAGCGTTGAGGCAAATAGCAATCAGCCCCAGCATTTT.

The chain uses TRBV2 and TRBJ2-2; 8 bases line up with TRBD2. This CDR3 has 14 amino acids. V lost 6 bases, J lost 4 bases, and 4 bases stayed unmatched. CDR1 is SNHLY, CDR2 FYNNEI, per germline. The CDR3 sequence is CASRGLGGTGELFF. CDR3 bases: TGTGCCAGCAGGGGACTAGGTGGCACCGGGGAGCTGTTTTTT.

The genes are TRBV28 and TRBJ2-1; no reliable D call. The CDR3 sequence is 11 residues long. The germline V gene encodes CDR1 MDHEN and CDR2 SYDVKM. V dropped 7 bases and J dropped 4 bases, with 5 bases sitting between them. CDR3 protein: CASTTYNEQFF. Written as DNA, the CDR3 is TGTGCCAGCACAACATACAATGAGCAGTTCTTC.

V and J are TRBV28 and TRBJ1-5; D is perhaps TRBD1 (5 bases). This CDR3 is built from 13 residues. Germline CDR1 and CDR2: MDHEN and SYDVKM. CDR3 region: CATIRGEGQPQHF. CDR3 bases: TGTGCGACCATACGAGGGGAGGGTCAGCCCCAGCATTTT.

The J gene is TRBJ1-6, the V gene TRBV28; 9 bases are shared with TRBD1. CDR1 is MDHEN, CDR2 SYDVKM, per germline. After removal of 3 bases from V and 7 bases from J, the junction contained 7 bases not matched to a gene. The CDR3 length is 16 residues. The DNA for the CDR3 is TGTGCCAGCAGTTTCTCCGGGACAGGGCGAAATTCACCCCTCCACTTT. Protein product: CASSFSGTGRNSPLHF.

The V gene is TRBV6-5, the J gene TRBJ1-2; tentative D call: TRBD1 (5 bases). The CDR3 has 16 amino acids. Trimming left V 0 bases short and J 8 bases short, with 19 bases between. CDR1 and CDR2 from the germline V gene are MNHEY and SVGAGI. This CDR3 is CASSYSSPGGPAGYTF. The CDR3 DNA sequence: TGTGCCAGCAGTTACTCTTCGCCGGGGGGTCCAGCCGGCTACACCTTC.

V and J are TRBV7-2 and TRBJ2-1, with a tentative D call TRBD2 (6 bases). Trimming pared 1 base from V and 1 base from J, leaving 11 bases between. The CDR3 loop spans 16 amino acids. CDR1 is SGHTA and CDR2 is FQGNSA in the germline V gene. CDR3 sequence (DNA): TGTGCCAGCAGCTTAGGAACTAGCCTGTCCTACAATGAGCAGTTCTTC. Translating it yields CASSLGTSLSYNEQFF.

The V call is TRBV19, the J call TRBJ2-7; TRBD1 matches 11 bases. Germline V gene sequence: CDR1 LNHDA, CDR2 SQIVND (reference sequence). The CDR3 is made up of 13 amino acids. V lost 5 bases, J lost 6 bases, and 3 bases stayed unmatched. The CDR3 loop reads CASSPGTGGEQYF. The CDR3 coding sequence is TGTGCCAGTAGTCCTGGGACAGGGGGCGAGCAGTACTTC.

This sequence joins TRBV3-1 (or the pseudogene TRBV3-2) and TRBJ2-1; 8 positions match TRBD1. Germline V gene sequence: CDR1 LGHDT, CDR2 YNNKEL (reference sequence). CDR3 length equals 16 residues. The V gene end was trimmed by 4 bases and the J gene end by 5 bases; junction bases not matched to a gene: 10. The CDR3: CASSLYVQGDNNEQFF. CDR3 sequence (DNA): TGTGCCAGCAGCCTATACGTACAGGGGGACAACAATGAGCAGTTCTTC.

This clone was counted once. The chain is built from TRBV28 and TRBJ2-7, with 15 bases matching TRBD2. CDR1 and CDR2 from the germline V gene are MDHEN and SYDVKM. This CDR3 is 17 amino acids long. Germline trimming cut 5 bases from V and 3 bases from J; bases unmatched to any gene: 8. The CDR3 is CASSQGTSGRIRYEQYF. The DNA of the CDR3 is TGTGCCAGCAGTCAAGGGACTAGCGGGAGGATACGCTACGAGCAGTACTTC.

The CDR3 loop is CASSQGLAVYNEQFF. As DNA, the CDR3 is TGTGCCAGCAGCCAGGGACTAGCGGTATACAATGAGCAGTTCTTC. The genes are TRBV7-3 and TRBJ2-1; 11 bases are a match to TRBD2. The CDR3 loop spans 15 amino acids. CDR1 SGHTA and CDR2 FQGTGA come from the germline V gene. Losses at the gene ends were 5 bases for V and 4 bases for J; bases not matched to a gene: 4.

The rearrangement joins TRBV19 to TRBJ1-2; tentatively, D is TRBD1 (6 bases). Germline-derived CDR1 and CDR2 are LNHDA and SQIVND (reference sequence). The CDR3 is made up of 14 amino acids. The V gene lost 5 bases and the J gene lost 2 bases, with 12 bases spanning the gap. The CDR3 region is CASSSRDINYGYTF. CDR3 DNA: TGTGCCAGTAGTTCCCGGGACATCAACTATGGCTACACCTTC.

The CDR3: CASPPPYYTGELFF. CDR3 coding DNA: TGTGCCAGCCCCCCCCCGTACTACACCGGGGAGCTGTTTTTT. The rearrangement joins TRBV3-1 (or the pseudogene TRBV3-2) to TRBJ2-2; D is unresolved. The germline V gene encodes CDR1 LGHDT and CDR2 YNNKEL (reference sequence). With 8 bases removed from V and 3 bases from J, the gap between germline ends came to 13 bases. The CDR3 runs to 14 residues.

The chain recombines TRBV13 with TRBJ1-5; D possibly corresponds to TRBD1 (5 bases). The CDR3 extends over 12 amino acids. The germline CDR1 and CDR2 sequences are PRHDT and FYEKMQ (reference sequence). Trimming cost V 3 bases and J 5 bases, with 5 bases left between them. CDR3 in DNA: TGTGCCAGCAGCTTGGGGGATCAGCCCCAGCATTTT. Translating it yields CASSLGDQPQHF.